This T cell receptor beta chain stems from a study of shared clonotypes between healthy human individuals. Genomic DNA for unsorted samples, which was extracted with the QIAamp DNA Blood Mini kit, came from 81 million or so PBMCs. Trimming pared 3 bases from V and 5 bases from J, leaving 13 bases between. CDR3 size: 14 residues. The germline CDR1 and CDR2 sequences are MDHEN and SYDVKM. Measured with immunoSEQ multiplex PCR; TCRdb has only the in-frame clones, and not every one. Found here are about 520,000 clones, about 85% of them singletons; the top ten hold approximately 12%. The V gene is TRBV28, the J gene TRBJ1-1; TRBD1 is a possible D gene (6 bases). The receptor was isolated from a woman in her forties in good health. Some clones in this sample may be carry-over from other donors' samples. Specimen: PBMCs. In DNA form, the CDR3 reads TGTGCCAGCAGTTTCGGGGGCGCGGGTACTGAAGCTTTCTTT. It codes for CASSFGGAGTEAFF.